The rows below give T cell receptor beta chains drawn from one sample of a study of cytomegalovirus exposure and HLA in healthy donors. Only in-frame clones appear in the TCRdb table, and some are missing; sequencing was by immunoSEQ multiplex PCR. The top ten clones hold roughly 0.34% of a sample with about 200,000 clones, approximately 86% of them seen once. The material sequenced was PBMCs. Every receptor here comes from a woman younger than 45 in good health and CMV-seronegative. The CDR3 runs from the conserved cysteine through the conserved F or W. A D gene is named only where the DNA matches it firmly. Rows give clone size only sometimes, using once, few, many, or a class for an expanded clone.

clone_size | j_call | v_call | d_call | cdr3_nt | cdr3_aa
once | TRBJ2-5 | TRBV28 | TRBD2 | TGTGCCAGCGGGACTTGGACTAGCGGGGGTGTGGAGACCCAGTACTTC | CASGTWTSGGVETQYF
NA | TRBJ1-2 | TRBV5-6 | NA | TGTGCCAGCAGCTTGGGGACAGACTATGGCTACACCTTC | CASSLGTDYGYTF
NA | TRBJ2-2 | TRBV9 | TRBD2 | TGTGCCAGCAGCGGCCCTAGCGGCCACACCGGGGAGCTGTTTTTT | CASSGPSGHTGELFF
NA | TRBJ2-7 | TRBV29-1 | TRBD1 | TGCAGCGTGGCGGACAGGGGGGGGTCCTACGAGCAGTACTTC | CSVADRGGSYEQYF
NA | TRBJ2-3 | TRBV25-1 | TRBD2 | TGTGCCAGCAGTGACCCCACTAGCGGGAGACCAGATACGCAGTATTTT | CASSDPTSGRPDTQYF
once | TRBJ1-1 | TRBV7-9 | NA | TGTGCCAGCAGCTTGGCCACTGAAGCTTTCTTT | CASSLATEAFF
few | TRBJ2-7 | TRBV6-1 | NA | TGTGCCAGCAGTGAAGCTGGCGGTGGGTGGTCGGGCTCCTACGAGCAGTACTTC | CASSEAGGGWSGSYEQYF
NA | TRBJ1-2 | TRBV5-6 | NA | TGTGCCAGCAGCTTGCAGGGTTGGGACTATGGCTACACCTTC | CASSLQGWDYGYTF
NA | TRBJ1-5 | TRBV27 | NA | TGTGCCAGCAGTCAAGACCCGACGCGGGACCAGCCCCAGCATTTT | CASSQDPTRDQPQHF
NA | TRBJ1-2 | TRBV7-9 | NA | TGTGCCAGCAGCCCAGTCAAATCTAACTATGGCTACACCTTC | CASSPVKSNYGYTF
NA | TRBJ2-1 | TRBV4-1 | NA | TGCGCCAGCACCGATACGGGCTCCTACAATGAGCAGTTCTTC | CASTDTGSYNEQFF
NA | TRBJ1-3 | TRBV15 | NA | TGTGCCACCAGCAGAGCCTTGGTGGACTACGGAAACACCATATATTTT | CATSRALVDYGNTIYF
NA | TRBJ1-2 | TRBV6-1 | TRBD1 | TGTGCCAGCAGTGGGGGACAGGGGGCCGACTATGGCTACACCTTC | CASSGGQGADYGYTF
NA | TRBJ2-7 | TRBV10-3 | TRBD1 | TGTGCCATCAGTGGGGACAGCTACGAGCAGTACTTC | CAISGDSYEQYF
NA | TRBJ2-7 | TRBV4-1 | NA | TGCGCCAGCAGCCAAGGGGTGGCGGGGAGCTCCTACGAGCAGTACTTC | CASSQGVAGSSYEQYF
NA | TRBJ2-5 | TRBV28 | NA | TGTGCCAGCAGACGTCCTGGACAGTTCCGTTCCCAAGAGACCCAGTACTTC | CASRRPGQFRSQETQYF
once | TRBJ2-1 | TRBV10-3 | NA | TGTGCCATCAGTGAAACTAGTACCGACAATGAGCAGTTCTTC | CAISETSTDNEQFF
NA | TRBJ2-1 | TRBV5-1 | NA | TGCGCCAGCAGCTTGGCTGCGACAGCCAATGAGCAGTTCTTC | CASSLAATANEQFF
once | TRBJ2-1 | TRBV5-1 | NA | TGCGCCAGCAGCTTGGCATCCAGCTCCTACAATGAGCAGTTCTTC | CASSLASSSYNEQFF
NA | TRBJ2-7 | TRBV25-1 | NA | TGTGCCAGCAGTGAGGGGGGGGCGCCCTCCTACGAGCAGTACTTC | CASSEGGAPSYEQYF
NA | TRBJ2-1 | TRBV7-8 | NA | TGTGCCAGCAGCCAGGTTTTGGCGATTAGCTCCTACAATGAGCAGTTCTTC | CASSQVLAISSYNEQFF
NA | TRBJ2-5 | TRBV27 | NA | TGTGCCAGCAGGGCCCCAGACCACAGCCCCGAGACCCAGTACTTC | CASRAPDHSPETQYF
NA | TRBJ2-3 | TRBV2 | TRBD2 | TGTGCCAGCAGTGAAGAGCTACTAGCGGGAACCACTAGCACAGATACGCAGTATTTT | CASSEELLAGTTSTDTQYF
NA | TRBJ2-3 | TRBV19 | NA | TGTGCCAGTAGTATTGGGACTCCAATTCAATCAGATACGCAGTATTTT | CASSIGTPIQSDTQYF
NA | TRBJ2-3 | TRBV14 | NA | TGTGCCAGCAGCCGCTCCGGGGCAGATACGCAGTATTTT | CASSRSGADTQYF
NA | TRBJ2-2 | TRBV18 | NA | TGTGCCAGCTCACCACCATCCAGTACCGGGGAGCTGTTTTTT | CASSPPSSTGELFF
NA | TRBJ2-2 | TRBV4-1 | NA | TGCGCCAGCAGCCGAGTGGGGAGCACCGGGGAGCTGTTTTTT | CASSRVGSTGELFF
NA | TRBJ2-7 | TRBV9 | NA | TGTGCCAGCAGCGTAGCACCCAGCGGTGAAAACTACGAGCAGTACTTC | CASSVAPSGENYEQYF
NA | TRBJ1-6 | TRBV6-5 | NA | TGTGCCAGCAGGCGGGGCTCCTATAATTCACCCCTCCACTTT | CASRRGSYNSPLHF
NA | TRBJ2-1 | TRBV7-8 | TRBD2 | TGTGCCAGCAGCTTAGCAGCGGGATCGCAGTTCTTC | CASSLAAGSQFF
NA | TRBJ2-1 | TRBV5-6 | TRBD2 | TGTGCCAGCAGGCGACTAGCGGAGGGAGAGCAGTTCTTC | CASRRLAEGEQFF
NA | TRBJ2-7 | TRBV28 | NA | TGTGCCAGCAGTTTAATGCTACAGGGTGGCGAGCAGTACTTC | CASSLMLQGGEQYF
NA | TRBJ2-7 | TRBV6-1 | NA | TGTGCCAGCAGTGAAGTTCCAGGCTCCTACGAGCAGTACTTC | CASSEVPGSYEQYF
NA | TRBJ2-1 | TRBV15 | TRBD2 | TGTGCCACCAGCAGAGTACCTAGAACCGGGACTAGCGGGAAGGGTAGGAATGAGCAGTTCTTC | CATSRVPRTGTSGKGRNEQFF
NA | TRBJ2-1 | TRBV6-1 | NA | TGTGCCAGCAGTGAGTACGGAGTTAACAATGAGCAGTTCTTC | CASSEYGVNNEQFF
NA | TRBJ2-7 | TRBV7-8 | TRBD1 | TGTGCCAGCAGCCCCCCTGGACAGGGGAGCTCCTACGAGCAGTACTTC | CASSPPGQGSSYEQYF
NA | TRBJ1-3 | TRBV4-1 | NA | TGCGCCAGCAGCCAAGGGGTCAGGGTGTCAGGAAACACCATATATTTT | CASSQGVRVSGNTIYF
NA | TRBJ2-3 | TRBV19 | NA | TGTGCCAGTAGCCTTACAGATACGCAGTATTTT | CASSLTDTQYF
NA | TRBJ2-3 | TRBV7-6 | NA | TGTGCCAGCAGCTCCCGCGGGGGCACAGATACGCAGTATTTT | CASSSRGGTDTQYF
NA | TRBJ1-2 | TRBV5-6 | NA | TGTGCCAGCAGCTTTACGGGTTTCGGTGGCTACACCTTC | CASSFTGFGGYTF
NA | TRBJ2-1 | TRBV5-5 | NA | TGTGCCAGCAGCTCTGCGGGGCACAATGAGCAGTTCTTC | CASSSAGHNEQFF
NA | TRBJ1-1 | TRBV7-9 | NA | TGTGCCAGCGTCGGGGTTGGCACTGAAGCTTTCTTT | CASVGVGTEAFF
NA | TRBJ1-4 | TRBV28 | NA | TGTGCCAGCAGTTTATACGGGGCAACTAATGAAAAACTGTTTTTT | CASSLYGATNEKLFF
few | TRBJ2-1 | TRBV7-9 | NA | TGTGCCAGCAGCCCCCAACTTAGTTACAATGAGCAGTTCTTC | CASSPQLSYNEQFF
once | TRBJ1-2 | TRBV19 | NA | TGTGCCAGTAGTATCTGGGCAGATTCCTATGGCTACACCTTC | CASSIWADSYGYTF
NA | TRBJ2-7 | TRBV27 | TRBD1 | TGTGCCAGCAGTACCCTTCCGGGACAGGGGGCTAAAGAGCAGTACTTC | CASSTLPGQGAKEQYF
NA | TRBJ1-1 | TRBV7-9 | NA | TGTGCCAGCAGCTTGGGGCAGGAGAACACTGAAGCTTTCTTT | CASSLGQENTEAFF
NA | TRBJ2-6 | TRBV29-1 | TRBD2 | TGCAGCGTTGAAGGACTAGCGGGAGGGTCTGGGGCCAACGTCCTGACTTTC | CSVEGLAGGSGANVLTF
NA | TRBJ1-5 | TRBV5-8 | NA | TGTGCCAGCAGCCCGGAGGGATTTCGGGCTCAGCCCCAGCATTTT | CASSPEGFRAQPQHF
NA | TRBJ1-3 | TRBV5-1 | TRBD1 | TGCGCCAGCAGCTTCGGGACAGGGGATAGCTCTGGAAACACCATATATTTT | CASSFGTGDSSGNTIYF
NA | TRBJ2-1 | TRBV2 | TRBD2 | TGTGCCAGCAGTGAAGGGCTAGCGGGAGGAGACTACAATGAGCAGTTCTTC | CASSEGLAGGDYNEQFF
NA | TRBJ2-5 | TRBV25-1 | NA | TGTGCCACCGTTTGGCGGGGGCCTCGGGAGACCCAGTACTTC | CATVWRGPRETQYF
NA | TRBJ2-3 | TRBV9 | NA | TGTGCCAGCAGCCCCGGGGGCGGGAGTGCAGATACGCAGTATTTT | CASSPGGGSADTQYF
NA | TRBJ2-1 | TRBV28 | TRBD2 | TGTGCCAGCAGCTCCTGGCGGGAGGAGCTAGCGGGAGGGCCCCCGGACAATGAGCAGTTCTTC | CASSSWREELAGGPPDNEQFF
NA | TRBJ1-1 | TRBV20-1 | NA | TGCAGTGCCGAATGGGGGCCTGAAGCTTTCTTT | CSAEWGPEAFF
NA | TRBJ2-4 | TRBV7-2 | NA | TGTGCCAGCAGCTTAAACGTGGTCGGTGGCATTCAGTACTTC | CASSLNVVGGIQYF
NA | TRBJ1-1 | TRBV6-1 | NA | TGTGCCAGCAGTGCCCAAGGGGCGACTACTGAAGCTTTCTTT | CASSAQGATTEAFF
NA | TRBJ1-5 | TRBV7-8 | TRBD1 | TGTGCCAGCAGCTTAAGACAGGGATTAAATCAGCCCCAGCATTTT | CASSLRQGLNQPQHF
NA | TRBJ2-5 | TRBV9 | NA | TGTGCCAGCAGCGTCTTACCGGGGCAAGAGACCCAGTACTTC | CASSVLPGQETQYF
NA | TRBJ2-3 | TRBV27 | NA | TGTGCCAGCAGTTTAGCGGGGGCCACAGATACGCAGTATTTT | CASSLAGATDTQYF